The 9 T cell receptor beta chains below were found in one sample sequenced in a study of regulatory T cells in long-lasting Graves disease (dated by TCRdb to about 2021). Preparation of the library involved multiplex PCR. The instrument given in TCRdb is Illumina HiSeq 4000. CDR3 regions were amplified by Arm-PCR with iRepertoire HTBI primers to construct TCR beta libraries. The public reads were quality trimmed at Q25 with fastp and then assembled into clones with MiXCR by TCRdb, keeping productive beta chains. Rows are unified per CDR3 protein, each entry keeping the most common DNA and genes. The sample includes some 430,000 distinct CDR3 sequences, with about 22% observed a single time. Jointly, the top ten make up approximately 6.4% of the sample. The label giving this sample's time point can be read as: persistent/refractory GD, antithyroid drugs over 5 years with positive TRAb. For both TCR sequencing and RNA sequencing, RNA was extracted from PBMCs using TRIzol.

The material was peripheral blood mononuclear cells (PBMCs), obtained when the disease was refractory, from a patient treated with antithyroid drugs. The receptor source for this set is a female donor with Graves disease.

In this sample, this clonotype turned up many times. This chain uses TRBV6-1 with TRBJ1-2; D gene uncertain. The CDR3 covers 14 residues. Germline-derived CDR1 and CDR2 are MNHNS and SASEGT. V was trimmed by 5 bases and J by 1 base, leaving 11 bases between them. CDR3 residues: CASSPGPGNYGYTF. The CDR3 DNA reads TGTGCCAGCAGTCCTGGACCGGGTAACTATGGCTACACCTTC.

V gene TRBV28 combines with J gene TRBJ2-3; D unclear. V dropped 8 bases and J dropped 8 bases, with 14 bases sitting between them. CDR1 and CDR2 (germline): MDHEN, SYDVKM. The CDR3 runs 12 residues. CDR3 in amino acids: CASSLLAGTQYF. In DNA, the CDR3 is TGTGCCAGCTCTTTATTGGCAGGTACGCAGTATTTT.

The chain links TRBV30 to TRBJ1-5; D ambiguous. The V and J ends lost 2 bases and 7 bases respectively, with 9 bases between them. Looked up from germline, CDR1 is GTSNPN and CDR2 is SVGIG (reference sequence). The CDR3 runs 12 residues. The CDR3 protein is CAWSFSSQPQHF. The DNA of the CDR3 is TGTGCCTGGAGTTTCAGTAGCCAGCCCCAGCATTTT.

This clonotype was seen many times. The rearrangement uses TRBV28 and TRBJ1-1; possible D gene TRBD1, 6 bases. CDR1 and CDR2 (germline): MDHEN, SYDVKM. Trimming left V 7 bases short and J 0 bases short, with 6 bases between. The CDR3 totals 12 residues. As DNA, the CDR3 is TGTGCCAGCAACAGGGTGAACACTGAAGCTTTCTTT. It yields the protein CASNRVNTEAFF.

This rearrangement joins TRBV10-3 to TRBJ2-5; D uncertain. Germline CDR1 reads ENHRY; CDR2 reads SYGVKD. Trimming cost V 7 bases and J 0 bases, with 9 bases left between them. The CDR3 extends over 13 amino acids. The chain's CDR3 is CAIKKGDQETQYF. In nucleotides, the CDR3 is TGTGCCATCAAGAAGGGCGACCAAGAGACCCAGTACTTC.

This clonotype occurred many times. The chain uses TRBV7-8 and TRBJ2-7; D gene uncertain. The CDR3 sequence is 14 residues long. Germline assignment: CDR1 SGHVS and CDR2 FQNEAQ. Trimming removed 3 bases at V and 4 bases at J, with 13 bases between. The CDR3 bases are TGTGCCAGCAGCTTTACCTTCCGCGATTACGAGCAGTACTTC. The encoded protein is CASSFTFRDYEQYF. Together with reference TRBV7-8 and TRBJ2-7, the CDR3 gives the full variable domain: GAGVSQSPRYKVAKRGQDVALRCDPISGHVSLFWYQQALGQGPEFLTYFQNEAQLDKSGLPSDRFFAERPEGSVSTLKIQRTQQEDSAVYLCASSFTFRDYEQYFGPGTRLTVT.

The chain couples TRBV13 to TRBJ2-1; D is possibly TRBD1 (6 bases). CDR3 length equals 12 residues. Deletions cut 5 bases from V and 8 bases from J, with 10 bases between. Germline V gene lookup returns CDR1 PRHDT and CDR2 FYEKMQ (reference sequence). The CDR3 here is CASSPQGDEQFF. In nucleotides, the CDR3 is TGTGCCAGCAGCCCACAGGGCGATGAGCAGTTCTTC.

This chain links TRBV28 with TRBJ2-1; either TRBD1 or TRBD2 may fit D (5 bases each). This CDR3 spans 15 amino acids. CDR1 is MDHEN, CDR2 SYDVKM, per germline. V was cut by 7 bases and J by 8 bases, with 21 bases left in between. The CDR3 reads CASTIGKRGNDEQFF. The CDR3 DNA follows: TGTGCCAGCACCATAGGGAAGAGGGGTAATGATGAGCAGTTCTTC.

The chain carries TRBV30 and TRBJ1-5; D is ambiguous. The germline V gene encodes CDR1 GTSNPN and CDR2 SVGIG (reference sequence). Trimming cost V 0 bases and J 2 bases, with 8 bases left between them. The CDR3 consists of 14 residues. The CDR3 bases are TGTGCCTGGAGTGTAATGGGAGGCAATCAGCCCCAGCATTTT. Protein sequence: CAWSVMGGNQPQHF.